This T cell receptor beta chain originates from a study of T cells after yellow fever vaccination. This clonotype showed up many times. Via MiXCR, TCRdb re-called the 5' RACE reads, giving one row per CDR3 protein. The sample carries tens of thousands of distinct CDR3 sequences, 6% to 7.5% recorded once. Germline values: CDR1 MNHEY, CDR2 SMNVEV (reference sequence). CDR3 length: 13 amino acids. Trimming cost V 3 bases and J 5 bases; bases outside gene matches: 3. This sample comprised CD8+ T cells sorted from PBMCs, obtained 15 days after the yellow fever booster vaccination. This receptor was identified in a man aged 25-45 years who received the YFV17D yellow fever vaccine. The V and J genes are TRBV27 and TRBJ2-7; TRBD1 agrees at 8 bases. The CDR3 sequence: CASSLDRVNEQYF. The CDR3 DNA reads TGTGCCAGCAGTTTGGACAGGGTTAACGAGCAGTACTTC.